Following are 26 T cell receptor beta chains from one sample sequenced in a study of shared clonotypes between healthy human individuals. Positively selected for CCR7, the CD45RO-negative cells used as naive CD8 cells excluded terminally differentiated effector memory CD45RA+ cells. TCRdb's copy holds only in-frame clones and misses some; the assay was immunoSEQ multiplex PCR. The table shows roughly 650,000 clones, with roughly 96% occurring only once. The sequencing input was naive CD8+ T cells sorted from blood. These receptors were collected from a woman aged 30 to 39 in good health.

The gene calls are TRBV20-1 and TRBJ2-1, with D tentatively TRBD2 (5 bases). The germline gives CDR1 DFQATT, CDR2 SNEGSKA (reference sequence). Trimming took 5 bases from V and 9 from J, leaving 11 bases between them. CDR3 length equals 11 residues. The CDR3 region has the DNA TGCAGTGCTGTTAGCGTTACTGAGCAGTTCTTC. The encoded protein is CSAVSVTEQFF.

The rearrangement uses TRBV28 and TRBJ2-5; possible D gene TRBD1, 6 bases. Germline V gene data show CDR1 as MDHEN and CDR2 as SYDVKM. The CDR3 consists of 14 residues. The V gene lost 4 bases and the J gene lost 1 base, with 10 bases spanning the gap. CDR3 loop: CASSSGALQETQYF. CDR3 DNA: TGTGCCAGCAGTTCAGGGGCCCTCCAAGAGACCCAGTACTTC.

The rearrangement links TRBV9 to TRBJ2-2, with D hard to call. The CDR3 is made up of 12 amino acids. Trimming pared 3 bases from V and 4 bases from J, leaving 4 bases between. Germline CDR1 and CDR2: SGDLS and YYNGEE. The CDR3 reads CASSGFTGELFF. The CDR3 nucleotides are TGTGCCAGCAGCGGATTCACCGGGGAGCTGTTTTTT.

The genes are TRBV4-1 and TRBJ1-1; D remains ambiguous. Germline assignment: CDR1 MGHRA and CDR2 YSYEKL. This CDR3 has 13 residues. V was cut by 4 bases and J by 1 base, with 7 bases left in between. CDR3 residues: CASSLAANTEAFF. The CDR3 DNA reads TGCGCCAGCAGCCTGGCAGCGAACACTGAAGCTTTCTTT.

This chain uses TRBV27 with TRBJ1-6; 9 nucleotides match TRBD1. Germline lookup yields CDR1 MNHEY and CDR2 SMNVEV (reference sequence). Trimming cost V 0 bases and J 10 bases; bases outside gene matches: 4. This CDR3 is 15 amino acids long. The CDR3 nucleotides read TGTGCCAGCAGTTTATCACAGGGGGCTGAATCACCCCTCCACTTT. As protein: CASSLSQGAESPLHF.

CDR3 DNA: TGTACCGTCACCGTGATTGAAGCTTTCTTT. Translating gives CTVTVIEAFF. The V gene is TRBV7-9, the J gene TRBJ1-1; no definite D call. The CDR3 is made up of 10 amino acids. Germline V gene lookup returns CDR1 SEHNR and CDR2 FQNEAQ (reference sequence).

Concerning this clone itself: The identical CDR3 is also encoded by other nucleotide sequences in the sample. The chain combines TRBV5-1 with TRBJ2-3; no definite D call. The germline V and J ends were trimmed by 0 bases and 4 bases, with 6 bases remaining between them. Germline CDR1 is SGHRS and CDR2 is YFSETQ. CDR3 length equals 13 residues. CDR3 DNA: TGCGCCAGCAGCTTGGGAGGCGCAGATACGCAGTATTTT. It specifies CASSLGGADTQYF.

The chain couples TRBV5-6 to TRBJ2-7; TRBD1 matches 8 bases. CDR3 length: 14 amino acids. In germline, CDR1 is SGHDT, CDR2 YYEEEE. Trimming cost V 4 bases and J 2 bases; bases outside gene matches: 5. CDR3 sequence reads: CASSVTGDPYEQYF. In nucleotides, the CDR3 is TGTGCCAGCAGCGTGACAGGGGATCCCTACGAGCAGTACTTC. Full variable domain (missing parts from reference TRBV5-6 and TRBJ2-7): DAGVTQSPTHLIKTRGQQVTLRCSPKSGHDTVSWYQQALGQGPQFIFQYYEEEERQRGNFPDRFSGHQFPNYSSELNVNALLLGDSALYLCASSVTGDPYEQYFGPGTRLTVT.

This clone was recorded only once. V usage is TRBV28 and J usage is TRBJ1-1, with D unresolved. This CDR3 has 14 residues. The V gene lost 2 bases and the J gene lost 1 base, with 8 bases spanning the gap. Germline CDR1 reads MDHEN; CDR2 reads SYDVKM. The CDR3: CASSLIGRNTEAFF. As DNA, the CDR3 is TGTGCCAGCAGTTTAATTGGGAGGAACACTGAAGCTTTCTTT. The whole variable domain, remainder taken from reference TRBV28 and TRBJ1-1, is DVKVTQSSRYLVKRTGEKVFLECVQDMDHENMFWYRQDPGLGLRLIYFSYDVKMKEKGDIPEGYSVSREKKERFSLILESASTNQTSMYLCASSLIGRNTEAFFGQGTRLTVV.

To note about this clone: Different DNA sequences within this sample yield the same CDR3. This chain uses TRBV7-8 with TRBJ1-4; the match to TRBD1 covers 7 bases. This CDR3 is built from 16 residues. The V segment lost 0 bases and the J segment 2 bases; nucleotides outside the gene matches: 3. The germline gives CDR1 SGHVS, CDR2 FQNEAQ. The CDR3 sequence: CASSLARGGTNEKLFF. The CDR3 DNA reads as TGTGCCAGCAGCTTAGCCAGGGGGGGGACTAATGAAAAACTGTTTTTT. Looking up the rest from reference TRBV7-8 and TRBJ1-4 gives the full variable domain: GAGVSQSPRYKVAKRGQDVALRCDPISGHVSLFWYQQALGQGPEFLTYFQNEAQLDKSGLPSDRFFAERPEGSVSTLKIQRTQQEDSAVYLCASSLARGGTNEKLFFGSGTQLSVL.

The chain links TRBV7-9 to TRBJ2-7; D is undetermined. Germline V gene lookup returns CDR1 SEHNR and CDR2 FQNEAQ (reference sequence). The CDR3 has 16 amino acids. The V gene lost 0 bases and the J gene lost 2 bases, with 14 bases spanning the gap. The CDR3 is CASSLAEPPRAYEQYF. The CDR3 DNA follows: TGTGCCAGCAGCTTAGCGGAACCGCCTAGAGCCTACGAGCAGTACTTC.

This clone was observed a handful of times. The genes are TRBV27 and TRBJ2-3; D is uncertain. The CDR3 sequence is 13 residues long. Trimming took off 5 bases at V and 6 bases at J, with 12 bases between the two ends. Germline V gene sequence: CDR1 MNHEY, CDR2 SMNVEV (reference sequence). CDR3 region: CASSPPAWDTQYF. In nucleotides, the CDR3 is TGTGCCAGCAGTCCACCGGCCTGGGATACGCAGTATTTT.

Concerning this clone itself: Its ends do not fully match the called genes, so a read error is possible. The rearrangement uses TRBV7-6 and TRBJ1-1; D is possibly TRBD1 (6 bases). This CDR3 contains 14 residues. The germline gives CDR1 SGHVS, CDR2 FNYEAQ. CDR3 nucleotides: TGTGCCAGCAGCATAGCGGGGGGCGGCACTGAAGCTTTCTTT. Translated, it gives CASSIAGGGTEAFF.

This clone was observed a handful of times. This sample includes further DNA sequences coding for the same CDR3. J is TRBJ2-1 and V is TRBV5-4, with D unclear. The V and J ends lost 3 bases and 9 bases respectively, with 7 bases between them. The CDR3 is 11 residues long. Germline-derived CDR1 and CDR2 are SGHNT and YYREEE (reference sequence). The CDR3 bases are TGTGCCAGCAGCTCCGTTGGTGAGCAGTTCTTC. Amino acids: CASSSVGEQFF.

The CDR3 spells CASANRGRDEQYF. The CDR3 coding sequence is TGCGCCAGCGCAAACAGGGGGCGCGACGAGCAGTACTTC. The chain employs TRBV10-2 and TRBJ2-7; 9 bases align to TRBD1. CDR3 length: 13 residues. Germline V gene lookup returns CDR1 WSHSY and CDR2 SAAADI. Trimming removed 8 bases from V and 5 bases from J; junction bases left unmatched: 7.

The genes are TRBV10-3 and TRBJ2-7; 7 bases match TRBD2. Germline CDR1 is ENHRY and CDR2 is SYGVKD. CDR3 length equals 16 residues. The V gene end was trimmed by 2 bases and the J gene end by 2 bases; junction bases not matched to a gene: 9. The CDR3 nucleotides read TGTGCCATCAGTGAGGGGGCCCTAGCGGAGACCTACGAGCAGTACTTC. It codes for CAISEGALAETYEQYF.

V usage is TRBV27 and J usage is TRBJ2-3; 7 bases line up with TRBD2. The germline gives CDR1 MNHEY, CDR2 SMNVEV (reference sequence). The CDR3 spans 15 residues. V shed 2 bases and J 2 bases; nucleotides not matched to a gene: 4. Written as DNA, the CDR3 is TGTGCCAGCAGTTTAGGGGGGGTGATCACAGATACGCAGTATTTT. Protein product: CASSLGGVITDTQYF.

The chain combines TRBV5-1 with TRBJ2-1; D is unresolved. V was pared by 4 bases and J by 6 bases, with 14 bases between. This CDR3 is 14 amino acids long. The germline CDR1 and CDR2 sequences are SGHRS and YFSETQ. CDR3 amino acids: CASSALGIGNEQFF. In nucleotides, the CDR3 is TGCGCCAGCAGCGCCCTGGGGATAGGCAATGAGCAGTTCTTC.

CDR3 region: CASSVVDFNEKLFF. The CDR3 bases are TGTGCCAGCAGTGTGGTGGACTTTAATGAAAAACTGTTTTTT. The V and J genes are TRBV2 and TRBJ1-4; no reliable D call. V gave up 4 bases and J gave up 4 bases, with 10 bases separating them. The germline V gene encodes CDR1 SNHLY and CDR2 FYNNEI. The length of the CDR3 is 14 residues.

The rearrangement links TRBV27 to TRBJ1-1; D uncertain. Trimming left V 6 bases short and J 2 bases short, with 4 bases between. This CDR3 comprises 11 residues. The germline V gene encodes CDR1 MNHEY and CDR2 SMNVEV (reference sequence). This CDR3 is CASRFNTEAFF. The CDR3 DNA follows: TGTGCCAGCAGATTTAACACTGAAGCTTTCTTT.

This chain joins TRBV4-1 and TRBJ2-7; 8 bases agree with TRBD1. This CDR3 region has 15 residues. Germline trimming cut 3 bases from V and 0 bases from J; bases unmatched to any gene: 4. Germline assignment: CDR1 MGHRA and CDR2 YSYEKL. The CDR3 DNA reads TGCGCCAGCAGCCACGGGACAGGTCTCTCCTACGAGCAGTACTTC. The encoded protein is CASSHGTGLSYEQYF.

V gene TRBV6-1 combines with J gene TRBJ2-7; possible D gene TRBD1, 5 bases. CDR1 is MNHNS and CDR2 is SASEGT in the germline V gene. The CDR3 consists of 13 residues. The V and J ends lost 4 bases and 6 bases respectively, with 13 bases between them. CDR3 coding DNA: TGTGCCAGCAGTGCTGGTACTACAGGCGAGCAGTACTTC. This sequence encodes CASSAGTTGEQYF.

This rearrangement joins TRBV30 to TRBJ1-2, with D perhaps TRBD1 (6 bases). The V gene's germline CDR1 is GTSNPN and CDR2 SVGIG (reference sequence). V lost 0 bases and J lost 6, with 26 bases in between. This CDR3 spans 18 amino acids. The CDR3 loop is CAWSVLLRGQPEKDGYTF. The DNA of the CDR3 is TGTGCCTGGAGTGTACTCCTGCGAGGACAGCCTGAAAAGGATGGCTACACCTTC. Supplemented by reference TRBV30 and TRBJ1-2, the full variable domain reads SQTIHQWPATLVQPVGSPLSLECTVEGTSNPNLYWYRQAAGRGLQLLFYSVGIGQISSEVPQNLSASRPQDRQFILSSKKLLLSDSGFYLCAWSVLLRGQPEKDGYTFGSGTRLTVV.

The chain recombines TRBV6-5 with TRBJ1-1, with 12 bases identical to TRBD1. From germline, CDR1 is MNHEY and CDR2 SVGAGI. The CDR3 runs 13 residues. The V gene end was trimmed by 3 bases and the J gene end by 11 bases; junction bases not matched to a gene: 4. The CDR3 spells CASSYGTGGFAFF. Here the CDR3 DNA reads TGTGCCAGCAGTTATGGGACAGGGGGCTTTGCTTTCTTT.

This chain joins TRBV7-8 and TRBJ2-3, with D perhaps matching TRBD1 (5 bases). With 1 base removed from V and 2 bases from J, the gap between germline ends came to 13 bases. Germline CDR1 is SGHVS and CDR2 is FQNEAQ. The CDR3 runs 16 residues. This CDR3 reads CASSLGWTRSTDTQYF. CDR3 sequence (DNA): TGTGCCAGCAGCTTAGGTTGGACAAGATCCACAGATACGCAGTATTTT.

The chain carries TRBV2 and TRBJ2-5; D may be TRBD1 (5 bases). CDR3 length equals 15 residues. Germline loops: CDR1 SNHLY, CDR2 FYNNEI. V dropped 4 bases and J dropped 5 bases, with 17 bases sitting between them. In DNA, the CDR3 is TGTGCCAGCAGTGCCGGGCCCACCTCAGGGGAGACCCAGTACTTC. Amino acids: CASSAGPTSGETQYF.